This entry lists 6 T cell receptor beta chains sequenced from one sample in a study of blood T cell repertoires in COVID-19. The repertoire was sequenced with immunoSEQ multiplex PCR; TCRdb's copy has only in-frame clones and lacks some. The table has tens of thousands of clones, 75% to 90% seen once. The sample was peripheral blood. All receptors come from a human donor with acute or convalescent COVID-19. The donor label of this sample is uncertain.

This clone was recorded once. The chain is built from TRBV11-3 and TRBJ1-3, with D perhaps matching TRBD1 (5 bases). This CDR3 comprises 17 residues. The germline V and J ends were trimmed by 5 bases and 2 bases, with 19 bases remaining between them. Germline loops: CDR1 SGHNT, CDR2 YENEEA. This CDR3 is CASSRKWTDIPGNTIYF. CDR3 coding DNA: TGTGCCAGCAGCAGGAAATGGACGGACATACCTGGAAACACCATATATTTT.

The rearrangement uses TRBV10-1 and TRBJ2-3, with TRBD2 as a possible D gene (7 bases). With 7 bases removed from V and 5 bases from J, the gap between germline ends came to 13 bases. This CDR3 is built from 13 residues. CDR1 WNHNN and CDR2 SYGVQD come from the germline V gene (reference sequence). CDR3 amino acids: CASNGGAGDTQYF. The CDR3 nucleotides are TGCGCCAGCAATGGGGGGGCGGGAGATACGCAGTATTTT.

The chain carries TRBV19 and TRBJ1-2; D might be TRBD1 (5 bases). The CDR3 length is 12 residues. Germline CDR1 LNHDA, CDR2 SQIVND (reference sequence). Trimming pared 8 bases from V and 4 bases from J, leaving 11 bases between. CDR3 coding DNA: TGTGCCAGTTGGGACTGGGTCTATGGCTACACCTTC. Translated, it gives CASWDWVYGYTF. Full variable domain (remainder filled in from reference TRBV19 and TRBJ1-2): DGGITQSPKYLFRKEGQNVTLSCEQNLNHDAMYWYRQDPGQGLRLIYYSQIVNDFQKGDIAEGYSVSREKKESFPLTVTSAQKNPTAFYLCASWDWVYGYTFGSGTRLTVV.

This chain links TRBV30 with TRBJ1-2; the match to TRBD1 covers 12 bases. J was trimmed by 7 bases and V by 0 bases; bases with no gene match: 9. The germline gives CDR1 GTSNPN, CDR2 SVGIG (reference sequence). The CDR3 consists of 16 residues. The CDR3 reads CAWSVRGTGGAVGYTF. CDR3 coding DNA: TGTGCCTGGAGTGTACGAGGGACAGGGGGCGCGGTTGGCTACACCTTC.

The rearrangement uses TRBV5-1 and TRBJ1-1, with 9 nucleotides matching TRBD1. The ends lost 5 bases at V and 5 bases at J; junction bases unmatched: 7. CDR1 SGHRS and CDR2 YFSETQ come from the germline V gene. The CDR3 has 14 amino acids. The CDR3 protein is CASRYRDRATEAFF. For the CDR3, the DNA is TGCGCCAGCAGATATCGGGACAGGGCTACTGAAGCTTTCTTT.

This rearrangement joins TRBV27 to TRBJ2-1, with a tentative D call TRBD2 (5 bases). V lost 2 bases to trimming and J lost 2 bases, with 10 bases between them. The CDR3 has 15 residues. Germline V lookup: CDR1 MNHEY, CDR2 SMNVEV (reference sequence). The CDR3 nucleotides are TGTGCCAGCAGTTTAAGGTACGGGACCTACAATGAGCAGTTCTTC. This sequence encodes CASSLRYGTYNEQFF.